The 25 T cell receptor beta chains below all came from one sample that was sequenced in a study of blood T cell dynamics during melanoma immunotherapy. Method: immunoSEQ multiplex PCR; TCRdb's copy keeps in-frame clones and lacks some. The profile covers about 13,000 clones, with 92% appearing a single time and around 0.2% taken by the ten largest. Time point: pre-treatment baseline. The source was effector memory CD8+ T cells from blood, collected from a patient treated with checkpoint blockade. All receptors come from a human donor with melanoma.

This clone was counted between two and nine times. This chain joins TRBV30 and TRBJ2-5; possibly TRBD2 for D (5 bases). V lost 2 bases and J lost 1, with 14 bases in between. The CDR3 has 15 residues. Germline V lookup: CDR1 GTSNPN, CDR2 SVGIG (reference sequence). CDR3 nucleotide sequence: TGTGCCTGGAGTATAGGAGGATTATCCCAAGAGACCCAGTACTTC. It yields the protein CAWSIGGLSQETQYF.

The chain recombines TRBV5-4 with TRBJ2-7; no firm D call. V shed 2 bases and J shed 6 bases, with 12 bases lying between them. This CDR3 has 13 residues. Germline V CDR1 and CDR2: SGHNT, YYREEE (reference sequence). The CDR3 sequence is CASSFQTRGEQYF. The CDR3 region has the DNA TGTGCCAGCAGCTTCCAGACCCGAGGCGAGCAGTACTTC.

The chain joins TRBV19 to TRBJ1-1; D is unresolved. The CDR3 totals 13 residues. V lost 6 bases, J lost 1 base, and 9 bases lay in between. Germline V gene sequence: CDR1 LNHDA, CDR2 SQIVND (reference sequence). The chain's CDR3 is CASSPHWNTEAFF. CDR3 coding DNA: TGTGCCAGTAGCCCTCACTGGAACACTGAAGCTTTCTTT.

The chain is built from TRBV28 and TRBJ2-6; D may be TRBD1 or TRBD2 (6 bases each). Trimming stripped 6 bases from V and 4 bases from J, with 10 bases between. The CDR3 is 14 residues long. CDR1 is MDHEN and CDR2 is SYDVKM in the germline V gene. This CDR3 reads CASRGGLGANVLTF. The CDR3 DNA is TGTGCCAGCAGAGGGGGGTTAGGGGCCAACGTCCTGACTTTC.

This sequence joins TRBV19 and TRBJ2-3, with D maybe TRBD2 (5 bases). The CDR3 spans 15 residues. CDR1 and CDR2 (germline): LNHDA, SQIVND (reference sequence). The V end lost 3 bases, the J end lost 0 bases, and 10 bases lay between the germline ends. The CDR3 sequence is CASSIAGPSTDTQYF. The CDR3 DNA sequence: TGTGCCAGTAGTATCGCGGGCCCCAGCACAGATACGCAGTATTTT.

The CDR3 is CSAGITDYEQYF. The DNA of the CDR3 is TGCAGCGCAGGGATTACTGACTACGAGCAGTACTTC. The chain links TRBV29-1 to TRBJ2-7; D possibly corresponds to TRBD1 (5 bases). V was clipped by 7 bases and J by 3 bases, with 13 bases between them. CDR3 length equals 12 residues. Germline V gene sequence: CDR1 SQVTM, CDR2 ANQGSEA.

The chain employs TRBV29-1 and TRBJ2-1, with 7 bases lining up with TRBD1. This CDR3 spans 15 amino acids. The germline gives CDR1 SQVTM, CDR2 ANQGSEA. V shed 8 bases and J 4 bases; nucleotides not matched to a gene: 14. The chain's CDR3 is CSPETRTGWYNEQFF. CDR3 nucleotide sequence: TGCAGCCCCGAAACGCGGACAGGCTGGTACAATGAGCAGTTCTTC.

The rearrangement joins TRBV27 to TRBJ2-7; D is undetermined. V lost 0 bases to trimming and J lost 4 bases, with 10 bases between them. Germline V gene lookup returns CDR1 MNHEY and CDR2 SMNVEV (reference sequence). The CDR3 is 14 amino acids. The CDR3 sequence is CASSLSAAPYEQYF. CDR3 in DNA: TGTGCCAGCAGTTTATCGGCAGCCCCTTACGAGCAGTACTTC.

The V call is TRBV7-6, the J call TRBJ1-2, with unresolved D. The CDR3 is 12 amino acids. V gave up 3 bases and J gave up 10 bases, with 12 bases separating them. CDR1 SGHVS and CDR2 FNYEAQ come from the germline V gene. The CDR3 here is CASSFGSGSYTF. In nucleotides, the CDR3 is TGTGCCAGCAGCTTCGGGTCCGGCTCCTACACCTTC.

This chain connects TRBV27 to TRBJ2-1; D might be TRBD1 (5 bases). Germline loops: CDR1 MNHEY, CDR2 SMNVEV (reference sequence). Between the trimmed V and J ends, which lost 4 bases and 6 bases, there was a span of 10 bases. The CDR3 consists of 13 residues. CDR3 in amino acids: CASSWAGINEQFF. As DNA, the CDR3 is TGTGCCAGCAGTTGGGCAGGGATCAATGAGCAGTTCTTC.

The chain couples TRBV9 to TRBJ2-7, with a tentative D call TRBD1 (5 bases). Trimming took off 0 bases at V and 3 bases at J, with 10 bases between the two ends. Germline V gene data show CDR1 as SGDLS and CDR2 as YYNGEE. The CDR3 is 14 amino acids. The CDR3 reads CASSVGGNDYEQYF. The CDR3, as DNA: TGTGCCAGCAGCGTAGGGGGCAACGACTACGAGCAGTACTTC.

Comment on this clone: At one end, the junction sequence differs from germline, possibly due to a read error. The chain has TRBV6-6 and TRBJ1-1; TRBD1 agrees at 7 bases. The CDR3 has 14 amino acids. CDR1 and CDR2 from the germline V gene are MNHNY and SVGAGI (reference sequence). CDR3 in DNA: TGCGCCAGCAGTTCTGACAGGGTGAACACTGAAGCTTTCTTT. It encodes CASSSDRVNTEAFF.

The chain links TRBV28 to TRBJ1-4, with TRBD1 as a possible D gene (6 bases). V was shortened by 2 bases and J by 7 bases, with 26 bases between the two germline ends. The CDR3 has 19 amino acids. Germline CDR1 reads MDHEN; CDR2 reads SYDVKM. CDR3 coding DNA: TGTGCCAGCAGTTTACCTATTACCGGGACATTGAGGCCCTTTGAAAAACTGTTTTTT. Its translation is CASSLPITGTLRPFEKLFF.

The chain employs TRBV28 and TRBJ1-5, with unresolved D. V lost 7 bases and J lost 9, with 10 bases in between. Germline V gene lookup returns CDR1 MDHEN and CDR2 SYDVKM. The CDR3 is made up of 11 amino acids. The CDR3 sequence is CASTRWGPQHF. The CDR3 bases are TGTGCCAGCACCCGGTGGGGGCCCCAGCATTTT.

This chain connects TRBV9 to TRBJ2-1, with 7 bases lining up with TRBD2. V shed 0 bases and J 3 bases; nucleotides not matched to a gene: 3. The CDR3 consists of 15 residues. The V gene's germline CDR1 is SGDLS and CDR2 YYNGEE. The CDR3 sequence: CASSVEGLNYNEQFF. For the CDR3, the DNA is TGTGCCAGCAGCGTAGAGGGACTAAACTACAATGAGCAGTTCTTC.

The chain links TRBV6-5 to TRBJ2-7, with D perhaps matching TRBD2 (6 bases). This CDR3 has 15 residues. V lost 0 bases and J 4 bases, leaving 13 bases between the germline ends. The V gene's germline CDR1 is MNHEY and CDR2 SVGAGI. The CDR3 spells CASSYSSGFSYEQYF. CDR3 DNA sequence: TGTGCCAGCAGTTACTCTAGCGGCTTTTCGTACGAGCAGTACTTC.

The J gene is TRBJ2-1, the V gene TRBV6-5, with 11 bases lining up with TRBD2. The germline gives CDR1 MNHEY, CDR2 SVGAGI. The CDR3 spans 15 residues. V was clipped by 6 bases and J by 4 bases; unmatched bases: 5. The CDR3 DNA sequence: TGTGCCAGCAGCCAGCTAGCGGGAGGATACAATGAGCAGTTCTTC. It translates to CASSQLAGGYNEQFF.

This chain joins TRBV19 and TRBJ2-7, with unresolved D. Trimming pared 0 bases from V and 3 bases from J, leaving 12 bases between. Germline V gene data show CDR1 as LNHDA and CDR2 as SQIVND (reference sequence). The CDR3 loop spans 15 amino acids. CDR3 in amino acids: CASSIDQHGFYEQYF. The CDR3 bases are TGTGCCAGTAGTATAGATCAGCACGGCTTCTACGAGCAGTACTTC.

The chain employs TRBV19 and TRBJ1-4; the D is unclear. The CDR3 totals 16 residues. Germline loops: CDR1 LNHDA, CDR2 SQIVND (reference sequence). Trimming took off 5 bases at V and 7 bases at J, with 20 bases between the two ends. DNA for the CDR3: TGTGCCAGTAGTGACTTACCAGGAGCTCGGGGTGAAAAACTGTTTTTT. Amino acid sequence: CASSDLPGARGEKLFF.

The V call is TRBV11-2, the J call TRBJ2-7; D is undetermined. Germline CDR1 and CDR2: SGHAT and FQNNGV. This CDR3 spans 11 amino acids. The ends were cut back, 10 bases at V and 4 bases at J, with 11 bases in the middle. As DNA, the CDR3 is TGTGCCACAGCACTCGGGTACGAGCAGTACTTC. Its protein product is CATALGYEQYF. Based on the CDR3 plus reference TRBV11-2 and TRBJ2-7, the full variable domain is EAGVAQSPRYKIIEKRQSVAFWCNPISGHATLYWYQQILGQGPKLLIQFQNNGVVDDSQLPKDRFSAERLKGVDSTLKIQPAKLEDSAVYLCATALGYEQYFGPGTRLTVT.

The rearrangement uses TRBV27 and TRBJ2-1; D might be TRBD1 (6 bases). Trimming took off 2 bases at V and 7 bases at J, with 12 bases between the two ends. This CDR3 spans 14 amino acids. Germline V gene data show CDR1 as MNHEY and CDR2 as SMNVEV (reference sequence). This chain's CDR3 is CASSLGAGVNEQFF. As DNA, the CDR3 is TGTGCCAGCAGTTTAGGGGCAGGGGTAAATGAGCAGTTCTTC.

The chain carries TRBV27 and TRBJ2-7; maybe TRBD1 (5 bases). Trimming cost V 2 bases and J 6 bases, with 11 bases left between them. The germline gives CDR1 MNHEY, CDR2 SMNVEV (reference sequence). This CDR3 has 13 residues. In DNA form, the CDR3 reads TGTGCCAGCAGTTTAGGGATAGGGGTCGAGCAGTACTTC. Translating it yields CASSLGIGVEQYF.

This chain joins TRBV5-5 and TRBJ1-1, with D possibly matching TRBD1 (6 bases). This CDR3 contains 13 residues. Trimming stripped 2 bases from V and 4 bases from J, with 9 bases between. CDR1 SGHKS and CDR2 YYEKEE come from the germline V gene (reference sequence). In DNA, the CDR3 is TGTGCCAGCAGCTTAGGACAGATCACTGAAGCTTTCTTT. It specifies CASSLGQITEAFF.

The chain has TRBV11-2 and TRBJ1-4, with D possibly being TRBD1 (5 bases). CDR1 and CDR2 (germline): SGHAT, FQNNGV. The CDR3 length is 15 residues. V lost 0 bases to trimming and J lost 6 bases, with 11 bases between them. In nucleotides, the CDR3 is TGTGCCAGCAGCTTAGACGGGGGGGGTGATGAAAAACTGTTTTTT. It yields the protein CASSLDGGGDEKLFF.

V and J are TRBV11-2 and TRBJ2-7, with D unclear. The V end was cut by 2 bases, the J end by 5 bases, with 10 bases between. Germline V CDR1 and CDR2: SGHAT, FQNNGV. This CDR3 is built from 13 residues. The CDR3 protein is CASSLIGVHEQYF. The CDR3 bases are TGTGCCAGCAGCTTAATTGGGGTCCACGAGCAGTACTTC.